One and the same sample provided the 22 T cell receptor beta chains below, sequenced in a study of blood T cell repertoires in COVID-19. TCRdb keeps only in-frame clones here, not all; method: immunoSEQ multiplex PCR. The sample contains approximately 170,000 clones, nearly 90% of which appear only once. Sample: peripheral blood. All receptors derive from a man aged 18 to 29 who had recovered from COVID-19.

The chain is built from TRBV3-1 (or the pseudogene TRBV3-2) and TRBJ2-7; 10 bases match TRBD1. Per germline, CDR1 LGHDT and CDR2 YNNKEL (reference sequence). The CDR3 contains 18 residues. Losses at the gene ends were 1 base for V and 4 bases for J; bases not matched to a gene: 13. CDR3 bases: TGTGCCAGCAGCCAAGTAGGCGCTCTCGGGACAGGGGTGTACGAGCAGTACTTC. As protein: CASSQVGALGTGVYEQYF.

The chain has TRBV3-1 (or the pseudogene TRBV3-2) and TRBJ2-3, with 10 bases lining up with TRBD2. The CDR3 is 16 amino acids. V lost 3 bases to trimming and J lost 6 bases; unmatched junction nucleotides: 9. Germline CDR1 LGHDT, CDR2 YNNKEL (reference sequence). The CDR3 nucleotides are TGTGCCAGCAGCCAGTGGGCTAGCGGGAGAGCCGATACGCAGTATTTT. Translating it yields CASSQWASGRADTQYF.

This clone was found once. V is TRBV2 and J is TRBJ2-7; TRBD2 matches at 9 bases. There are 16 residues in the CDR3. The V gene's germline CDR1 is SNHLY and CDR2 FYNNEI. The ends lost 4 bases at V and 6 bases at J; junction bases unmatched: 13. The CDR3 sequence is CASSAVREGPIGEQYF. CDR3 sequence (DNA): TGTGCCAGCAGTGCCGTGCGGGAGGGCCCTATAGGCGAGCAGTACTTC.

The V call is TRBV19, the J call TRBJ1-1; a possible D gene is TRBD1 (6 bases). The CDR3 extends over 13 amino acids. Trimming pared 6 bases from V and 4 bases from J, leaving 12 bases between. Germline V lookup: CDR1 LNHDA, CDR2 SQIVND (reference sequence). In nucleotides, the CDR3 is TGTGCCAGTAGCTCAAGGGGGAGCACTGAAGCTTTCTTT. This sequence encodes CASSSRGSTEAFF.

CDR3 loop: CASSLAYREKGKDEQFF. CDR3 DNA sequence: TGTGCCAGCAGCTTAGCGTACAGGGAAAAGGGAAAGGATGAGCAGTTCTTC. J is TRBJ2-1 and V is TRBV7-2, with a tentative D call TRBD1 (6 bases). Deletions cut 0 bases from V and 8 bases from J, with 20 bases between. There are 17 residues in the CDR3. Germline CDR1 SGHTA, CDR2 FQGNSA.

This clone was observed once. The chain recombines TRBV21-1 with TRBJ2-1; the D segment call TRBD1 is taken from the table without a DNA check. TRBV21-1 is labeled a pseudogene. The CDR3 sequence is 14 residues long. The CDR3 region is CASSKLRIGGEQFF. Written as DNA, the CDR3 is TGTGCCAGCAGCAAATTAAGGATAGGGGGTGAGCAGTTCTTC.

Here the CDR3 reads CASSPPSSTDTQYF. CDR3 coding DNA: TGTGCCAGCAGCCCCCCCTCTAGCACAGATACGCAGTATTTT. J is TRBJ2-3 and V is TRBV7-8; no reliable D call. CDR3 length: 14 residues. The V gene lost 5 bases and the J gene lost 0 bases, with 9 bases spanning the gap. CDR1 is SGHVS, CDR2 FQNEAQ, per germline. The full variable domain, in which reference TRBV7-8 and TRBJ2-3 provide the parts outside the CDR3, is GAGVSQSPRYKVAKRGQDVALRCDPISGHVSLFWYQQALGQGPEFLTYFQNEAQLDKSGLPSDRFFAERPEGSVSTLKIQRTQQEDSAVYLCASSPPSSTDTQYFGPGTRLTVL.

The chain recombines TRBV4-1 with TRBJ2-1; 13 bases align to TRBD2. CDR1 and CDR2 from the germline V gene are MGHRA and YSYEKL. After removal of 3 bases from V and 3 bases from J, the junction contained 5 bases not matched to a gene. The CDR3 is made up of 17 amino acids. CDR3 residues: CASSHTRLAGGYNEQFF. The CDR3 bases are TGCGCCAGCAGCCACACACGACTAGCGGGAGGCTACAATGAGCAGTTCTTC.

V usage is TRBV10-3 and J usage is TRBJ2-1, with TRBD1 matching 9 bases. Looked up from germline, CDR1 is ENHRY and CDR2 is SYGVKD. This CDR3 region has 13 residues. V shed 6 bases, J shed 9 bases, and the junction held 6 bases outside the gene matches. CDR3: CAISRDRVGEQFF. The CDR3 DNA sequence: TGTGCCATCAGCAGGGACAGGGTCGGTGAGCAGTTCTTC.

V gene TRBV14 combines with J gene TRBJ1-4; D is undetermined. The CDR3 sequence is 13 residues long. In germline, CDR1 is SGHDN, CDR2 FVKESK. Trimming shortened V by 4 bases and J by 11 bases, and 14 bases separated the two germline ends. The CDR3, as DNA: TGTGCCAGCAGCCTTTTGAGGGCGGGGAAACTGTTTTTT. Residues: CASSLLRAGKLFF.

This chain uses TRBV6-1 with TRBJ1-1, with TRBD1 matching 9 bases. After removal of 3 bases from V and 6 bases from J, the junction contained 8 bases not matched to a gene. From germline, CDR1 is MNHNS and CDR2 SASEGT. The CDR3 is made up of 15 amino acids. The CDR3, as DNA: TGTGCCAGCAGTGATCCGACAGGGGGGCCCGCTGAAGCTTTCTTT. Residues: CASSDPTGGPAEAFF.

The V gene is TRBV15, the J gene TRBJ2-2; TRBD2 is a possible D gene (5 bases). Germline V gene lookup returns CDR1 LNHNV and CDR2 YYDKDF (reference sequence). Trimming left V 1 base short and J 1 base short, with 7 bases between. The CDR3 is made up of 15 amino acids. DNA of the CDR3: TGTGCCACCAGCAGAGGAGGACTGAACACCGGGGAGCTGTTTTTT. Translation: CATSRGGLNTGELFF.

The chain links TRBV6-2 or TRBV6-3 to TRBJ2-7; TRBD2 agrees at 7 bases. CDR1 is MNHEY and CDR2 is SVGEGT in the germline V gene. The CDR3 has 16 amino acids. The trim removed 6 bases at V and 1 base at J, leaving 12 bases unmatched. As DNA, the CDR3 is TGTGCCAGCAGCTCCCCCCTAGCGGAGGGGTCCTACGAGCAGTACTTC. The encoded protein is CASSSPLAEGSYEQYF.

This chain uses TRBV2 with TRBJ2-5; tentative D call: TRBD1 (6 bases). The CDR3 sequence is 13 residues long. Germline V CDR1 and CDR2: SNHLY, FYNNEI. Trimming removed 3 bases at V and 5 bases at J, with 10 bases between. The CDR3 nucleotides read TGTGCCAGCAGTGAGGAAAGGGGGGAGACCCAGTACTTC. It is translated as CASSEERGETQYF. The full variable domain, completed using reference TRBV2 and TRBJ2-5, is EPEVTQTPSHQVTQMGQEVILRCVPISNHLYFYWYRQILGQKVEFLVSFYNNEISEKSEIFDDQFSVERPDGSNFTLKIRSTKLEDSAMYFCASSEERGETQYFGPGTRLLVL.

The chain is built from TRBV28 and TRBJ2-1; D possibly corresponds to TRBD2 (6 bases). Germline V CDR1 and CDR2: MDHEN, SYDVKM. The CDR3 extends over 14 amino acids. V lost 7 bases and J lost 7, with 17 bases in between. CDR3 residues: CASTPGGSRNEQFF. Here the CDR3 DNA reads TGTGCCAGCACCCCCGGAGGGTCCCGGAATGAGCAGTTCTTC.

The chain recombines TRBV7-3 with TRBJ2-1; D might be TRBD2 (5 bases). The CDR3 consists of 15 residues. In germline, CDR1 is SGHTA, CDR2 FQGTGA. V dropped 4 bases and J dropped 0 bases, with 10 bases sitting between them. CDR3 residues: CASSSSSSSYNEQFF. CDR3 bases: TGTGCCAGCAGCTCTAGCAGCAGCTCCTACAATGAGCAGTTCTTC.

To note about this clone: The junction differs from germline at one of its ends, possibly a read error. The chain couples TRBV7-7 to TRBJ2-2; TRBD2 is a possible D gene (6 bases). CDR1 SSHAT and CDR2 FNYEAQ come from the germline V gene (reference sequence). CDR3 size: 16 residues. The CDR3 is CASTFGVSGGTGELFF. The DNA of the CDR3 is TGTGCTAGCACCTTTGGGGTTAGCGGCGGTACCGGGGAGCTGTTTTTT.

The CDR3 nucleotides are TGTGCCAGCTCACCTGAGCGGGAGAGGGGCTCCTACAATGAGCAGTTCTTC. Residues: CASSPERERGSYNEQFF. The chain carries TRBV18 and TRBJ2-1; 8 positions match TRBD2. Germline CDR1 and CDR2: KGHSH and LQKENI. V was pared by 3 bases and J by 0 bases, with 7 bases of the junction left unmatched. This CDR3 has 17 residues.

The rearrangement links TRBV18 to TRBJ1-2; tentative D call: TRBD1 (6 bases). V shed 1 base and J shed 3 bases, with 15 bases lying between them. Per the germline V gene, CDR1 is KGHSH and CDR2 is LQKENI. This CDR3 has 16 residues. The DNA of the CDR3 is TGTGCCAGCTCACCACGAGGGGCAGGGGCTCACTATGGCTACACCTTC. It codes for CASSPRGAGAHYGYTF. The complete variable domain, with remaining parts taken from reference TRBV18 and TRBJ1-2, reads NAGVMQNPRHLVRRRGQEARLRCSPMKGHSHVYWYRQLPEEGLKFMVYLQKENIIDESGMPKERFSAEFPKEGPSILRIQQVVRGDSAAYFCASSPRGAGAHYGYTFGSGTRLTVV.

This clone was detected a few times. This chain uses TRBV14 with TRBJ1-6, with D unresolved. Trimming shortened V by 5 bases and J by 7 bases, and 9 bases separated the two germline ends. The germline V gene has CDR1 SGHDN and CDR2 FVKESK. This CDR3 region has 13 residues. DNA for the CDR3: TGTGCCAGCAGCTCATCGGGGAATTCACCCCTCCACTTT. Amino acid sequence: CASSSSGNSPLHF.

This clone was seen just once. V is TRBV19 and J is TRBJ2-1; 9 bases are shared with TRBD2. J lost 8 bases, V lost 7 bases, and 15 bases had no gene match. CDR1 and CDR2 (germline): LNHDA, SQIVND (reference sequence). This CDR3 region has 16 residues. The CDR3 loop reads CASNSPLGLASDEQFF. DNA of the CDR3: TGTGCCAGTAACTCACCACTCGGACTAGCGAGCGATGAGCAGTTCTTC.

V and J are TRBV9 and TRBJ2-3; TRBD2 matches 15 bases. Germline V gene lookup returns CDR1 SGDLS and CDR2 YYNGEE. The V and J ends lost 0 bases and 5 bases, in that order; junction bases with no gene match: 10. The CDR3 contains 19 residues. CDR3 loop: CASSVGTSGLAGGGDTQYF. The CDR3 region has the DNA TGTGCCAGCAGCGTAGGAACGAGTGGACTAGCGGGAGGGGGAGATACGCAGTATTTT.